The TCR beta chain under discussion was sequenced for a study of technical replicates of blood from a handful of donors. V dropped 5 bases and J dropped 0 bases, with 11 bases sitting between them. CDR1 is MNHEY, CDR2 SMNVEV, per germline (reference sequence). The CDR3 is 14 amino acids. Only in-frame clones appear in the TCRdb table, and some are missing; sequencing was by immunoSEQ multiplex PCR. Of over 70,000 clones in the sample, approximately 95% were seen once. The source material was T cells isolated from PBMCs. The clonotype originates from a human donor in good health. This chain joins TRBV27 and TRBJ2-7, with no clear D. The CDR3 sequence is CASSESVSSYEQYF. The CDR3 DNA reads TGTGCCAGCAGTGAAAGCGTGAGCTCCTACGAGCAGTACTTC.